This T cell receptor (beta chain) was documented in a study of blood T cell repertoires in COVID-19. The cohort comprised adults aged 18 to 89 years residing in around 25 US areas. After removal of 2 bases from V and 3 bases from J, the junction contained 5 bases not matched to a gene. CDR1 is SGHNT and CDR2 is YYREEE in the germline V gene (reference sequence). CDR3 length: 14 amino acids. This clone occurred once. Measured with immunoSEQ multiplex PCR; TCRdb has only the in-frame clones, and not every one. The sample has under 250,000 clones; 85% are singletons. Sequenced input: PBMCs or T cells enriched from blood (not recorded which). The gene calls are TRBV5-4 and TRBJ2-7; 7 nucleotides match TRBD1. The receptor was isolated from a woman aged 50 to 60 with acute COVID-19. The CDR3 nucleotides read TGTGCCAGCAGCTTCGGACAGGCCAGCTACGAGCAGTACTTC. It is translated as CASSFGQASYEQYF.